A single sample is the source of the 29 T cell receptor beta chains below, sequenced in a study of CD8 T cells in ankylosing spondylitis. MiXCR, run by TCRdb on the 5' RACE reads, gives a single entry per CDR3 protein. The table shows approximately 88,000 distinct CDR3 sequences, with 8.5% to 9% occurring only once. The sequencing sample was made of blood, either unsorted or a sorted T cell fraction (not recorded which). Every receptor here comes from a male donor with ankylosing spondylitis or in good health (not recorded which).

This clonotype was found many times. The chain uses TRBV5-1 and TRBJ2-7; either TRBD1 or TRBD2 may supply D (6 bases each). Trimming cost V 0 bases and J 3 bases, with 10 bases left between them. CDR3 length equals 14 residues. Germline loops: CDR1 SGHRS, CDR2 YFSETQ. CDR3 in DNA: TGCGCCAGCAGCTTGGCACAGGGAGGCTACGAGCAGTACTTC. Its translation: CASSLAQGGYEQYF.

This clonotype has at least ten counts. DNA of the CDR3: TGCGCCAGCAGCTTGGTGTTGAACACTGAAGCTTTCTTT. It yields the protein CASSLVLNTEAFF. This chain uses TRBV5-1 with TRBJ1-1; D call uncertain. The CDR3 is 13 amino acids. V was trimmed by 0 bases and J by 0 bases, leaving 3 bases between them. Per germline, CDR1 SGHRS and CDR2 YFSETQ.

This clonotype appeared many times. V gene TRBV4-2 combines with J gene TRBJ2-5; D is uncertain. Trimming removed 0 bases from V and 1 base from J, with 18 bases in between. Germline CDR1 LGHNA, CDR2 YNFKEQ. The CDR3 extends over 18 amino acids. CDR3 residues: CASSQDGFQKRPQETQYF. DNA of the CDR3: TGTGCCAGCAGCCAAGACGGTTTCCAGAAGAGGCCCCAAGAGACCCAGTACTTC.

This clonotype showed up many times. The chain uses TRBV15 and TRBJ2-1; 7 bases are a match to TRBD1. The V gene end was trimmed by 4 bases and the J gene end by 7 bases; junction bases not matched to a gene: 10. This CDR3 comprises 15 residues. Looked up from germline, CDR1 is LNHNV and CDR2 is YYDKDF (reference sequence). This CDR3 reads CATSTRQGVGNEQFF. CDR3 in DNA: TGTGCCACCAGCACAAGACAGGGTGTTGGGAATGAGCAGTTCTTC.

This clonotype was counted ten times or more. This rearrangement joins TRBV11-2 to TRBJ2-6, with a weak D call TRBD1 (5 bases). Germline V lookup: CDR1 SGHAT, CDR2 FQNNGV. Trimming pared 4 bases from V and 2 bases from J, leaving 12 bases between. CDR3 length: 16 residues. The CDR3 loop is CASSSSWGTGANVLTF. The DNA of the CDR3 is TGTGCCAGCAGCTCCTCCTGGGGCACTGGGGCCAACGTCCTGACTTTC.

This clonotype occurred many times. The V call is TRBV6-1, the J call TRBJ1-1; D remains unclear. From germline, CDR1 is MNHNS and CDR2 SASEGT. V lost 1 base and J 8 bases, leaving 2 bases between the germline ends. The CDR3 contains 10 residues. In DNA form, the CDR3 reads TGTGCCAGCAGTGAAGGGGAAGCTTTCTTT. Its protein is CASSEGEAFF.

Of note for this clonotype: The conserved phenylalanine or tryptophan is not found at the CDR3 terminus, so this likely reflects a read error. The DNA is left out, because the CDR3 cannot be placed on it with certainty; the CDR3 is given as TCRdb lists it. The chain combines TRBV12-5 with TRBJ2-2; the table's TRBD1 call for D was not verified on the DNA. Germline V gives CDR1 LGHNT, CDR2 FRNRAP. The CDR3 comprises 10 residues, both ends counted. The CDR3 sequence: CCSGLISWGG.

The sample holds a few counts of this clonotype. V and J are TRBV12-3 or TRBV12-4 and TRBJ1-4; 10 bases are a match to TRBD1. The CDR3 spans 19 residues. Unmatched junction bases numbered 16, after V lost 3 bases and J lost 6 bases. CDR3 sequence: CASSLAIGTGAVGDEKLFF. CDR3 bases: TGTGCCAGCAGTTTGGCGATTGGGACAGGGGCAGTTGGGGATGAAAAACTGTTTTTT.

This clonotype was recorded many times. This chain links TRBV9 with TRBJ2-4; TRBD1 matches 7 bases. The CDR3 runs 13 residues. Germline V lookup: CDR1 SGDLS, CDR2 YYNGEE. The junction had 3 bases not matched to a gene; V was cut back by 3 bases and J by 6 bases. The CDR3 loop reads CASSGDRGNIQYF. CDR3 coding DNA: TGTGCCAGCAGCGGGGACAGAGGAAACATTCAGTACTTC.

In its sample, this clonotype was seen many times. The chain links TRBV11-2 to TRBJ1-1; 7 bases align to TRBD1. The V segment lost 10 bases and the J segment 1 base; nucleotides outside the gene matches: 9. This CDR3 contains 14 residues. Germline-derived CDR1 and CDR2 are SGHAT and FQNNGV. The CDR3 coding sequence is TGTGCCATCACCTCCGGGACAGCGAACACTGAAGCTTTCTTT. Encoded protein: CAITSGTANTEAFF.

This clonotype was seen many times. CDR3 nucleotide sequence: TGTGCCAGCAGCTTACACCCTGATGAGCAGTTCTTC. Encoded protein: CASSLHPDEQFF. The rearrangement uses TRBV7-2 and TRBJ2-1, with unresolved D. This CDR3 contains 12 residues. Trimming pared 2 bases from V and 8 bases from J, leaving 7 bases between. Germline V gives CDR1 SGHTA, CDR2 FQGNSA.

This clonotype was seen ten or more times. This chain links TRBV5-1 with TRBJ2-5; TRBD1 aligns across 9 bases. V was pared by 4 bases and J by 3 bases, with 10 bases of the junction left unmatched. Germline V gene sequence: CDR1 SGHRS, CDR2 YFSETQ. This CDR3 spans 16 amino acids. CDR3 sequence reads: CASSRTGTGTKETQYF. DNA of the CDR3: TGCGCCAGCAGCAGGACCGGGACAGGGACGAAAGAGACCCAGTACTTC.

This clonotype has ten or more counts. The genes are TRBV5-4 and TRBJ2-5, with TRBD2 matching over 9 bases. The V segment lost 1 base and the J segment 2 bases; nucleotides outside the gene matches: 3. The CDR3 covers 15 residues. Germline assignment: CDR1 SGHNT and CDR2 YYREEE (reference sequence). The CDR3 bases are TGTGCCAGCAGCTTGATAGCGGGGGAGCAAGAGACCCAGTACTTC. This gives the protein CASSLIAGEQETQYF.

In its sample, this clonotype was seen many times. CDR3 sequence: CASSLAGQAYEQYF. The DNA of the CDR3 is TGTGCCAGCAGCTTAGCCGGACAGGCTTACGAGCAGTACTTC. The gene calls are TRBV7-8 and TRBJ2-7, with 7 bases matching TRBD1. Trimming took 0 bases from V and 4 from J; bases not matched to a gene: 3. CDR3 length equals 14 residues. Germline V gene data show CDR1 as SGHVS and CDR2 as FQNEAQ.

This clonotype has a count of ten or more. The rearrangement uses TRBV29-1 and TRBJ2-1, with no clear D. The ends were cut back, 6 bases at V and 0 bases at J, with 15 bases in the middle. Germline loops: CDR1 SQVTM, CDR2 ANQGSEA. The CDR3 runs 15 residues. As DNA, the CDR3 is TGCAGCGTGACCGATGACCCAGCCTCCTACAATGAGCAGTTCTTC. Translation gives CSVTDDPASYNEQFF.

This clonotype was observed at least ten times. V is TRBV29-1 and J is TRBJ2-7; a weak D match, TRBD2 (6 bases). V lost 5 bases, J lost 4 bases, and 15 bases lay in between. CDR3 length: 13 amino acids. Per the germline V gene, CDR1 is SQVTM and CDR2 is ANQGSEA. As DNA, the CDR3 is TGCAGCGTTTATTGGGTGGGGGGTTACGAGCAGTACTTC. It codes for CSVYWVGGYEQYF.

This clonotype was observed a few times. The CDR3 nucleotides read TGTGCCAGCAGTCAAGGAGGGGGCGGGGAGCTGTTTTTT. This codes for CASSQGGGGELFF. The chain is built from TRBV12-3 or TRBV12-4 and TRBJ2-2, with D perhaps given as TRBD1 or TRBD2 (6 bases each). V was trimmed by 5 bases and J by 7 bases, leaving 11 bases between them. The CDR3 spans 13 residues.

The chain is built from TRBV2 and TRBJ2-5; D uncertain. From germline, CDR1 is SNHLY and CDR2 FYNNEI. The CDR3 sequence is 14 residues long. V was pared by 3 bases and J by 6 bases, with 14 bases between. The CDR3 reads CASSDSGLSKTQYF. The CDR3 nucleotides are TGTGCCAGCAGTGATTCTGGGCTCTCTAAGACCCAGTACTTC.

This chain connects TRBV12-3 or TRBV12-4 to TRBJ2-2; 9 bases map to TRBD2. CDR3 length: 15 amino acids. The ends lost 2 bases at V and 8 bases at J; junction bases unmatched: 6. CDR3 nucleotides: TGTGCCAGCAGTTTAAGGCGGGGGGGGTTAGGGGAGCTGTTTTTT. Translation: CASSLRRGGLGELFF.

This clonotype has ten or more counts. This chain links TRBV9 with TRBJ2-1; D is undetermined. Germline CDR1 reads SGDLS; CDR2 reads YYNGEE. Trimming took 0 bases from V and 6 from J, leaving 7 bases between them. This CDR3 spans 13 amino acids. CDR3 coding DNA: TGTGCCAGCAGCGTAGCCGTGGCCAATGAGCAGTTCTTC. It translates to CASSVAVANEQFF.

Notes on this clonotype: This may arise from a read error, as a much more abundant clone is one base away. The gene calls are TRBV13 and TRBJ2-7; no definite D call. The CDR3 runs to 13 residues. Germline CDR1 PRHDT, CDR2 FYEKMQ (reference sequence). The CDR3, as DNA: TGTGCCAGCAGCTTAGAGGGTTACTACGCGCAGTACTTC. Its protein is CASSLEGYYAQYF.

This clonotype has ten or more counts. The chain employs TRBV27 and TRBJ2-6; D is undetermined. The CDR3 extends over 15 amino acids. The V gene's germline CDR1 is MNHEY and CDR2 SMNVEV (reference sequence). Trimming removed 7 bases from V and 1 base from J, with 11 bases in between. CDR3: CASTKSDSGANVLTF. CDR3 sequence (DNA): TGTGCCAGCACAAAGTCGGATTCTGGGGCCAACGTCCTGACTTTC. Full variable domain (rest looked up from reference TRBV27 and TRBJ2-6): EAQVTQNPRYLITVTGKKLTVTCSQNMNHEYMSWYRQDPGLGLRQIYYSMNVEVTDKGDVPEGYKVSRKEKRNFPLILESPSPNQTSLYFCASTKSDSGANVLTFGAGSRLTVL.

This clonotype was observed many times. This sequence joins TRBV12-3 or TRBV12-4 and TRBJ2-7, with TRBD2 matching over 9 bases. This CDR3 spans 17 amino acids. The trim removed 3 bases at V and 5 bases at J, leaving 14 bases unmatched. CDR3 loop: CASSFGIGPSGAHEQYF. CDR3 nucleotides: TGTGCCAGCAGTTTTGGAATCGGGCCTAGCGGGGCCCACGAGCAGTACTTC.

This clonotype was recorded many times. V gene TRBV10-3 combines with J gene TRBJ2-7; maybe TRBD1 (5 bases). The ends were cut back, 6 bases at V and 2 bases at J, with 11 bases in the middle. The CDR3 consists of 13 residues. The germline gives CDR1 ENHRY, CDR2 SYGVKD. DNA for the CDR3: TGTGCCATCAGCCGAGACAGAGCCTACGAGCAGTACTTC. It yields the protein CAISRDRAYEQYF.

This chain joins TRBV5-1 and TRBJ2-7; TRBD2 aligns across 9 bases. Germline V lookup: CDR1 SGHRS, CDR2 YFSETQ. The J segment lost 4 bases and the V segment lost 4 bases, leaving 9 bases of the junction unmatched. CDR3 size: 15 residues. CDR3 in amino acids: CASSISSGNSYEQYF. DNA for the CDR3: TGCGCCAGCAGCATTTCTAGCGGGAATAGTTACGAGCAGTACTTC.

At least ten counts were recorded for this clonotype. The genes are TRBV2 and TRBJ2-2; the D gene is possibly TRBD1 (6 bases). Germline CDR1 and CDR2: SNHLY and FYNNEI. V lost 10 bases and J lost 2, with 17 bases in between. The CDR3 loop spans 15 amino acids. This CDR3 reads CAITSGTLNTGELFF. DNA for the CDR3: TGTGCCATTACTTCCGGGACACTTAACACCGGGGAGCTGTTTTTT.

Here the CDR3 reads CASSSEQGETQYF. The CDR3 region has the DNA TGTGCCAGCAGTTCAGAACAGGGAGAGACCCAGTACTTC. The V gene is TRBV28, the J gene TRBJ2-5, with D possibly being TRBD1 (6 bases). This CDR3 is 13 amino acids long. Germline V CDR1 and CDR2: MDHEN, SYDVKM. V lost 4 bases, J lost 4 bases, and 10 bases lay in between.

The sample holds many counts of this clonotype. The rearrangement links TRBV12-3 or TRBV12-4 to TRBJ1-5; D unresolved. V lost 4 bases and J lost 2, with 18 bases in between. The CDR3 consists of 17 residues. The chain's CDR3 is CASSSPLSVAGNQPQHF. The CDR3 coding sequence is TGTGCCAGCAGTTCCCCGTTGTCCGTTGCTGGCAATCAGCCCCAGCATTTT.

This clonotype was observed at least ten times. The chain couples TRBV5-1 to TRBJ2-6; D call uncertain. Germline V gene data show CDR1 as SGHRS and CDR2 as YFSETQ. V shed 4 bases and J shed 0 bases, with 5 bases lying between them. This CDR3 is 14 amino acids long. The CDR3 spells CASSEYSGANVLTF. CDR3 DNA: TGCGCCAGCAGCGAATACTCTGGGGCCAACGTCCTGACTTTC.